This T cell receptor (beta chain) originates from a study of monozygotic twins with inflammatory bowel disease. One entry per CDR3 protein, without DNA, is what TCRdb gives after re-calling the 5' RACE reads. This sample contains about 380,000 distinct CDR3 sequences. Germline V gene lookup returns CDR1 SGHTA and CDR2 FQGNSA. The CDR3 has 14 amino acids. This receptor was taken from a human donor with ulcerative colitis or Crohn's disease, or a healthy co-twin of an affected twin (not recorded which). The gene calls are TRBV7-2 and TRBJ2-7; TCRdb names TRBD1, which stays unverified in the absence of DNA. Sequenced input: blood. The CDR3 protein is CASSKIPQGNEQYF.